This T cell receptor beta chain derives from a study of Graves' ophthalmopathy and Graves' hyperthyroidism. The V segment lost 4 bases and the J segment 4 bases; nucleotides outside the gene matches: 11. CDR3 length equals 16 residues. Germline values: CDR1 MNHNS, CDR2 SASEGT. The stable label applied to hyperthyroidism with no ophthalmopathy within 18 months of follow-up. Clinical symptoms, serum thyroxine, TRAb, thyroid ultrasound and orbital computed tomography determined diagnosis. Researchers took RNA transcripts and amplified TCR beta CDR3 regions from them. RT-PCR with HTBI primers came first, then second-round multiplex PCR. TCRdb redid the calling of the multiplex PCR reads with MiXCR, one entry per CDR3 protein. Here the sample spans roughly 380,000 distinct CDR3 sequences, about 16% being singletons. This clonotype was recorded at least ten times.

The TCR originated in a woman between 18 and 29 years old with stable Graves' hyperthyroidism. The V and J genes are TRBV6-1 and TRBJ2-7; 9 bases align to TRBD2. The sample taken for sequencing was peripheral blood. CDR3 in amino acids: CASSGGGGLAGYEQYF. The CDR3 coding sequence is TGTGCCAGCAGTGGGGGGGGAGGTCTAGCGGGATACGAGCAGTACTTC.